The rows below give T cell receptor beta chains drawn from one sample of a study of tumour-infiltrating T cells in Burkitt lymphoma. Repertoires were generated with immunoSEQ multiplex PCR, while TCRdb's copy carries only in-frame clones and drops some. The sample lists about 1,500 clones, roughly 10% seen once, with 14% in the top ten. Input material: tumor tissue. These receptors came from a human donor with Burkitt lymphoma. Both conserved end residues are part of each CDR3. D genes are given only for firm matches. Some rows have no size entry. The others give once, few or many, or a class for an expanded clone.

D | length | J | size | V | CDR3 | DNA
. | 13 | TRBJ1-2 | . | TRBV6-5 | CASNKRGYHGYTF | TGTGCCAGCAATAAAAGGGGGTATCATGGCTACACCTTC
. | 13 | TRBJ1-6 | once | TRBV30 | CAWSRGEDSPLHF | TGTGCCTGGAGTAGGGGAGAAGATTCACCCCTCCACTTT
TRBD2 | 15 | TRBJ2-3 | . | TRBV6-6 | CASSQSGRNTDTQYF | TGTGCCAGCAGTCAAAGCGGGAGGAACACAGATACGCAGTATTTT
. | 15 | TRBJ2-1 | few | TRBV30 | CAWSEGVSSYNEQFF | TGTGCCTGGAGTGAAGGTGTGAGCTCCTACAATGAGCAGTTCTTC
TRBD1 | 18 | TRBJ1-5 | . | TRBV18 | CASSPPGAGGTNNQPQHF | TGTGCCAGCTCACCGCCCGGGGCAGGGGGTACCAATAATCAGCCCCAGCATTTT
TRBD1 | 14 | TRBJ1-2 | . | TRBV7-8 | CASSLGQNHYGYTF | TGTGCCAGCAGTTTGGGACAGAATCACTATGGCTACACCTTC
. | 14 | TRBJ1-5 | . | TRBV27 | CASSLGVVNQPQHF | TGTGCCAGCAGTTTGGGGGTAGTGAATCAGCCCCAGCATTTT
. | 17 | TRBJ1-1 | few | TRBV25-1 | CASRARASRSMNTEAFF | TGTGCCAGCAGGGCCAGGGCCTCCCGGTCCATGAACACTGAAGCTTTCTTT
. | 15 | TRBJ2-5 | few | TRBV6-6 | CASSPGPWIQETQYF | TGTGCCAGCAGTCCGGGACCGTGGATCCAAGAGACCCAGTACTTC
. | 15 | TRBJ2-2 | few | TRBV11-2 | CASSLVWEDTGELFF | TGTGCCAGCAGCTTAGTTTGGGAGGACACCGGGGAGCTGTTTTTT